This T cell receptor (beta chain) stems from a study of shared clonotypes between healthy human individuals. The length of the CDR3 is 16 residues. CDR1 is LGHNT, CDR2 FRNRAP, per germline. The junction had 7 bases not matched to a gene; V was cut back by 1 base and J by 5 bases. Profiling relied on immunoSEQ multiplex PCR, and the TCRdb table lists in-frame clones only, not all of them. The repertoire holds approximately 1,500,000 clones, 95% to 99% seen once, with around 0.47% in the top ten. The V gene is TRBV12-5, the J gene TRBJ2-2; 7 nucleotides align to TRBD1. The TCR sequence derives from a man aged 30 to 45 in good health. The sequencing sample was made of naive CD4+ T cells sorted from blood. The subset denotes: CD45RA+ positively selected. CDR3 region: CASGLELGTATGELFF. The DNA of the CDR3 is TGTGCTAGTGGTTTGGAGCTCGGGACAGCTACCGGGGAGCTGTTTTTT. The full variable domain, completed using reference TRBV12-5 and TRBJ2-2, is DARVTQTPRHKVTEMGQEVTMRCQPILGHNTVFWYRQTMMQGLELLAYFRNRAPLDDSGMPKDRFSAEMPDATLATLKIQPSEPRDSAVYFCASGLELGTATGELFFGEGSRLTVL.